These T cell receptor beta chains were read from a single sample in a study of T cell changes during pregnancy in multiple sclerosis. TCRdb's table, derived via immunoSEQ multiplex PCR, lists solely in-frame clones and lacks some. This table holds about 59,000 clones, approximately 94% found once. The source material was CD8+ T cells from peripheral blood mononuclear cells, sampled after pregnancy. These receptors all come from a female donor with multiple sclerosis, enrolled in a pregnancy study. The CDR3 runs from the conserved cysteine through the conserved F or W. The D gene is left open where the match is weak. Expanded clones are given a class, and other clones once, few, many or no size at all.

CDR3 protein: CASGGGTDTQYF
CDR3 DNA: TGTGCCAGCGGGGGGGGCACAGATACGCAGTATTTT
D gene: TRBD2
clone size: -
V gene: TRBV4-2
J gene: TRBJ2-3
CDR3 length: 12

CDR3 protein: CASSGNGYTF
CDR3 DNA: TGTGCCAGCAGTGGTAATGGCTACACCTTC
D gene: -
clone size: few
V gene: TRBV2
J gene: TRBJ1-2
CDR3 length: 10

CDR3 protein: CASSLVHGRDNEQFF
CDR3 DNA: TGTGCCAGCAGCTTAGTGCACGGGAGAGACAATGAGCAGTTCTTC
D gene: -
clone size: -
V gene: TRBV11-3
J gene: TRBJ2-1
CDR3 length: 15

CDR3 protein: CASSLGLGPYEQYF
CDR3 DNA: TGTGCCAGCAGTTTAGGGCTGGGGCCCTACGAGCAGTACTTC
D gene: -
clone size: -
V gene: TRBV27
J gene: TRBJ2-7
CDR3 length: 14

CDR3 protein: CASSPGVANQETQYF
CDR3 DNA: TGTGCCAGCAGCCCCGGGGTAGCGAACCAAGAGACCCAGTACTTC
D gene: -
clone size: -
V gene: TRBV5-5
J gene: TRBJ2-5
CDR3 length: 15

CDR3 protein: CASRRLRNSGANVLTF
CDR3 DNA: TGTGCCAGTAGGCGACTTCGGAACTCTGGGGCCAACGTCCTGACTTTC
D gene: -
clone size: few
V gene: TRBV19
J gene: TRBJ2-6
CDR3 length: 16

CDR3 protein: CASRPGLAGEQYF
CDR3 DNA: TGTGCCAGCAGACCGGGACTAGCGGGGGAGCAGTACTTC
D gene: TRBD2
clone size: -
V gene: TRBV7-9
J gene: TRBJ2-7
CDR3 length: 13

CDR3 protein: CASSYGQGYQPQHF
CDR3 DNA: TGTGCCAGCAGTTATGGACAGGGCTATCAGCCCCAGCATTTT
D gene: TRBD1
clone size: -
V gene: TRBV6-5
J gene: TRBJ1-5
CDR3 length: 14

CDR3 protein: CASSQPPSQGRPFF
CDR3 DNA: TGCGCCAGCAGCCAACCCCCAAGCCAGGGGCGACCTTTCTTT
D gene: -
clone size: -
V gene: TRBV4-1
J gene: TRBJ1-1
CDR3 length: 14

CDR3 protein: CASSIGTGLGDEQFF
CDR3 DNA: TGTGCCAGTAGTATAGGGACAGGGCTAGGTGATGAGCAGTTCTTC
D gene: TRBD1
clone size: -
V gene: TRBV19
J gene: TRBJ2-1
CDR3 length: 15

CDR3 protein: CASSTGTRHETQYF
CDR3 DNA: TGTGCCAGCAGTACCGGGACTAGGCATGAGACCCAGTACTTC
D gene: TRBD2
clone size: -
V gene: TRBV27
J gene: TRBJ2-5
CDR3 length: 14

CDR3 protein: CSVEGHSYEQYF
CDR3 DNA: TGCAGCGTTGAGGGCCACTCCTACGAGCAGTACTTC
D gene: -
clone size: -
V gene: TRBV29-1
J gene: TRBJ2-7
CDR3 length: 12

CDR3 protein: CASSQDHPGGTRGEQYF
CDR3 DNA: TGCGCCAGCAGCCAAGATCATCCAGGGGGTACTAGGGGCGAGCAGTACTTC
D gene: TRBD1
clone size: once
V gene: TRBV4-1
J gene: TRBJ2-7
CDR3 length: 17

CDR3 protein: CASSLMSGGYSGANVLTF
CDR3 DNA: TGTGCCAGCAGTTTAATGTCGGGAGGGTACTCTGGGGCCAACGTCCTGACTTTC
D gene: TRBD2
clone size: -
V gene: TRBV27
J gene: TRBJ2-6
CDR3 length: 18

CDR3 protein: CASSYRESYNEQFF
CDR3 DNA: TGTGCCAGCAGTTATAGGGAGTCCTACAATGAGCAGTTCTTC
D gene: -
clone size: once
V gene: TRBV6-5
J gene: TRBJ2-1
CDR3 length: 14

CDR3 protein: CAWSAGGRRDTQYF
CDR3 DNA: TGTGCCTGGAGTGCGGGGGGTCGCAGAGATACGCAGTATTTT
D gene: TRBD2
clone size: -
V gene: TRBV30
J gene: TRBJ2-3
CDR3 length: 14

CDR3 protein: CASSFDRAKTQYF
CDR3 DNA: TGTGCCAGCAGCTTTGACAGGGCTAAGACCCAGTACTTC
D gene: TRBD1
clone size: -
V gene: TRBV5-5
J gene: TRBJ2-5
CDR3 length: 13

CDR3 protein: CATGEVTYEQYF
CDR3 DNA: TGTGCCACTGGGGAGGTAACCTACGAGCAGTACTTC
D gene: -
clone size: -
V gene: TRBV6-6
J gene: TRBJ2-7
CDR3 length: 12

CDR3 protein: CASSPRTASRGEQFF
CDR3 DNA: TGTGCCAGCAGCCCCCGGACGGCTAGCCGAGGTGAGCAGTTCTTC
D gene: -
clone size: -
V gene: TRBV14
J gene: TRBJ2-1
CDR3 length: 15

CDR3 protein: CASSLSPSTEAFF
CDR3 DNA: TGTGCCAGCAGTTTATCCCCGAGCACTGAAGCTTTCTTT
D gene: -
clone size: -
V gene: TRBV27
J gene: TRBJ1-1
CDR3 length: 13

CDR3 protein: CASSLGARYEQYF
CDR3 DNA: TGTGCCAGCAGCTTGGGGGCGCGGTACGAGCAGTACTTC
D gene: -
clone size: -
V gene: TRBV11-2
J gene: TRBJ2-7
CDR3 length: 13

CDR3 protein: CASSWGLALNNEQFF
CDR3 DNA: TGCGCCAGCAGCTGGGGACTAGCGTTGAACAATGAGCAGTTCTTC
D gene: TRBD2
clone size: once
V gene: TRBV5-1
J gene: TRBJ2-1
CDR3 length: 15

CDR3 protein: CASSGLAGGGEQFF
CDR3 DNA: TGTGCCAGCAGTGGACTAGCGGGAGGAGGGGAGCAGTTCTTC
D gene: TRBD2
clone size: -
V gene: TRBV25-1
J gene: TRBJ2-1
CDR3 length: 14

CDR3 protein: CASSEAGGGAGELFF
CDR3 DNA: TGTGCCAGCAGTGAAGCTGGGGGAGGAGCCGGGGAGCTGTTTTTT
D gene: -
clone size: -
V gene: TRBV2
J gene: TRBJ2-2
CDR3 length: 15

CDR3 protein: CASSPVTGREAFF
CDR3 DNA: TGTGCCAGTAGCCCCGTAACTGGGAGGGAAGCTTTCTTT
D gene: -
clone size: -
V gene: TRBV19
J gene: TRBJ1-1
CDR3 length: 13

CDR3 protein: CASSPLGQGNLNTEAFF
CDR3 DNA: TGTGCCAGCAGCCCCCTTGGACAGGGAAACCTGAACACTGAAGCTTTCTTT
D gene: TRBD1
clone size: -
V gene: TRBV7-6
J gene: TRBJ1-1
CDR3 length: 17

CDR3 protein: CASSVELPRDTQYF
CDR3 DNA: TGTGCCAGCAGCGTAGAACTTCCCCGGGATACGCAGTATTTT
D gene: -
clone size: -
V gene: TRBV9
J gene: TRBJ2-3
CDR3 length: 14

CDR3 protein: CASSLLVRGDNYGYTF
CDR3 DNA: TGTGCCAGCAGTTTACTGGTCAGGGGGGACAACTATGGCTACACCTTC
D gene: TRBD1
clone size: -
V gene: TRBV27
J gene: TRBJ1-2
CDR3 length: 16

CDR3 protein: CASTTPGLARTGELFF
CDR3 DNA: TGTGCCAGCACTACGCCGGGACTAGCGAGAACCGGGGAGCTGTTTTTT
D gene: TRBD2
clone size: -
V gene: TRBV7-6
J gene: TRBJ2-2
CDR3 length: 16

CDR3 protein: CASSRLARRNEQFF
CDR3 DNA: TGTGCCAGCAGTAGACTAGCAAGAAGGAATGAGCAGTTCTTC
D gene: TRBD2
clone size: -
V gene: TRBV28
J gene: TRBJ2-1
CDR3 length: 14

CDR3 protein: CASSLGGQVATEAFF
CDR3 DNA: TGTGCCAGCAGTTTAGGGGGACAGGTAGCCACTGAAGCTTTCTTT
D gene: TRBD1
clone size: -
V gene: TRBV28
J gene: TRBJ1-1
CDR3 length: 15

CDR3 protein: CASSHPGTTENTIYF
CDR3 DNA: TGTGCCAGCAGCCATCCCGGGACAACGGAAAACACCATATATTTT
D gene: -
clone size: -
V gene: TRBV4-2
J gene: TRBJ1-3
CDR3 length: 15

CDR3 protein: CASSPRTGPDTQYF
CDR3 DNA: TGTGCCAGCAGCCCGAGGACAGGGCCAGATACGCAGTATTTT
D gene: TRBD1
clone size: -
V gene: TRBV5-4
J gene: TRBJ2-3
CDR3 length: 14

CDR3 protein: CASSWGASGSDETQYF
CDR3 DNA: TGCGCCAGCAGCTGGGGCGCTAGCGGGAGTGATGAGACCCAGTACTTC
D gene: TRBD2
clone size: -
V gene: TRBV5-1
J gene: TRBJ2-5
CDR3 length: 16

CDR3 protein: CASSKWQGANEKLFF
CDR3 DNA: TGTGCCAGTAGTAAATGGCAGGGGGCTAATGAAAAACTGTTTTTT
D gene: TRBD1
clone size: -
V gene: TRBV19
J gene: TRBJ1-4
CDR3 length: 15

CDR3 protein: CASSVGVYEQYF
CDR3 DNA: TGTGCCAGCAGCGTCGGAGTCTACGAGCAGTACTTC
D gene: -
clone size: -
V gene: TRBV6-1
J gene: TRBJ2-7
CDR3 length: 12

CDR3 protein: CASSQGHTFYEQYF
CDR3 DNA: TGTGCCAGCAGCCAAGGTCACACATTCTACGAGCAGTACTTC
D gene: -
clone size: -
V gene: TRBV14
J gene: TRBJ2-7
CDR3 length: 14

CDR3 protein: CASSTSGASNTEAFF
CDR3 DNA: TGTGCCAGTAGTACCTCAGGGGCCTCGAACACTGAAGCTTTCTTT
D gene: -
clone size: once
V gene: TRBV19
J gene: TRBJ1-1
CDR3 length: 15

CDR3 protein: CATHQGAGEQFF
CDR3 DNA: TGTGCCACGCACCAGGGGGCGGGTGAGCAGTTCTTC
D gene: TRBD1
clone size: -
V gene: TRBV27
J gene: TRBJ2-1
CDR3 length: 12

CDR3 protein: CASSQRDRGTEAFF
CDR3 DNA: TGTGCCAGCAGCCAGCGGGACAGGGGTACTGAAGCTTTCTTT
D gene: TRBD1
clone size: once
V gene: TRBV14
J gene: TRBJ1-1
CDR3 length: 14

CDR3 protein: CASSLARPPYEQYF
CDR3 DNA: TGTGCCAGCAGCTTGGCCAGGCCCCCCTACGAGCAGTACTTC
D gene: -
clone size: -
V gene: TRBV7-9
J gene: TRBJ2-7
CDR3 length: 14

CDR3 protein: CAWIGAFSYEQYF
CDR3 DNA: TGTGCCTGGATTGGGGCCTTCTCCTACGAGCAGTACTTC
D gene: -
clone size: -
V gene: TRBV30
J gene: TRBJ2-7
CDR3 length: 13

CDR3 protein: CASSAYGTGGANEQFF
CDR3 DNA: TGTGCCAGCAGTGCATACGGGACAGGCGGGGCGAATGAGCAGTTCTTC
D gene: TRBD1
clone size: -
V gene: TRBV6-4
J gene: TRBJ2-1
CDR3 length: 16

CDR3 protein: CASSLWSGRASWNEQFF
CDR3 DNA: TGTGCCAGCAGCTTGTGGAGCGGGAGGGCCTCTTGGAATGAGCAGTTCTTC
D gene: TRBD2
clone size: -
V gene: TRBV5-8
J gene: TRBJ2-1
CDR3 length: 17

CDR3 protein: CASSVVGLNEQFF
CDR3 DNA: TGTGCCAGCAGCGTAGTGGGGCTCAATGAGCAGTTCTTC
D gene: -
clone size: -
V gene: TRBV9
J gene: TRBJ2-1
CDR3 length: 13

CDR3 protein: CASSYSPSGSSYEQYF
CDR3 DNA: TGTGCCAGCAGTTACTCTCCTAGCGGGAGCTCCTACGAGCAGTACTTC
D gene: TRBD2
clone size: -
V gene: TRBV6-5
J gene: TRBJ2-7
CDR3 length: 16

CDR3 protein: CASEPGTGGYEQYF
CDR3 DNA: TGTGCCAGCGAGCCCGGGACAGGGGGTTACGAGCAGTACTTC
D gene: TRBD1
clone size: -
V gene: TRBV19
J gene: TRBJ2-7
CDR3 length: 14

CDR3 protein: CASSQSQGGEKLFF
CDR3 DNA: TGTGCCAGCAGCCAAAGTCAGGGCGGTGAAAAACTGTTTTTT
D gene: -
clone size: -
V gene: TRBV16
J gene: TRBJ1-4
CDR3 length: 14

CDR3 protein: CASSPQTNNEQFF
CDR3 DNA: TGTGCCAGCAGCCCCCAGACTAACAATGAGCAGTTCTTC
D gene: -
clone size: -
V gene: TRBV11-2
J gene: TRBJ2-1
CDR3 length: 13

CDR3 protein: CASSLPGLDNEQFF
CDR3 DNA: TGCGCCAGCAGCTTGCCGGGACTAGACAATGAGCAGTTCTTC
D gene: TRBD2
clone size: -
V gene: TRBV5-1
J gene: TRBJ2-1
CDR3 length: 14

CDR3 protein: CASLRQGRGPGELFF
CDR3 DNA: TGTGCCAGCCTACGACAGGGGAGAGGCCCCGGGGAGCTGTTTTTT
D gene: TRBD1
clone size: -
V gene: TRBV2
J gene: TRBJ2-2
CDR3 length: 15

CDR3 protein: CASSLGTGVGSNEQYF
CDR3 DNA: TGTGCCAGCAGCTTAGGTACAGGGGTCGGTTCCAACGAGCAGTACTTC
D gene: TRBD1
clone size: -
V gene: TRBV11-2
J gene: TRBJ2-7
CDR3 length: 16

CDR3 protein: CASSKTGSQETQYF
CDR3 DNA: TGTGCCAGCAGCAAGACAGGGAGTCAGGAGACCCAGTACTTC
D gene: TRBD1
clone size: -
V gene: TRBV7-9
J gene: TRBJ2-5
CDR3 length: 14

CDR3 protein: CASSDRGGTDTQYF
CDR3 DNA: TGTGCCAGCAGTGATCGGGGGGGCACAGATACGCAGTATTTT
D gene: TRBD2
clone size: -
V gene: TRBV25-1
J gene: TRBJ2-3
CDR3 length: 14

CDR3 protein: CASSWDRGNNNQPQHF
CDR3 DNA: TGTGCCAGCAGTTGGGACAGGGGGAACAACAATCAGCCCCAGCATTTT
D gene: TRBD1
clone size: -
V gene: TRBV28
J gene: TRBJ1-5
CDR3 length: 16

CDR3 protein: CASSPTGGNTEAFF
CDR3 DNA: TGTGCCAGCAGCCCTACAGGGGGGAACACTGAAGCTTTCTTT
D gene: TRBD1
clone size: -
V gene: TRBV9
J gene: TRBJ1-1
CDR3 length: 14

CDR3 protein: CASSTSGTYNEQFF
CDR3 DNA: TGTGCCAGCAGCACTAGCGGGACCTACAATGAGCAGTTCTTC
D gene: TRBD2
clone size: -
V gene: TRBV9
J gene: TRBJ2-1
CDR3 length: 14

CDR3 protein: CAWSPTGYSYEQYF
CDR3 DNA: TGTGCCTGGAGTCCGACAGGGTACAGCTACGAGCAGTACTTC
D gene: TRBD1
clone size: -
V gene: TRBV30
J gene: TRBJ2-7
CDR3 length: 14